A selection of T cell receptor beta chains follows, all from one sample in a study of vaccination and CD4 T cells after COVID-19. No antigens are known for them. TCRdb processed the PCR reads anew with MiXCR; each CDR3 protein has one entry. This table has over 10,000 distinct CDR3 sequences, 76% appearing once. Sequencing was performed on CD4+ T cells from blood, cultured in vitro. All receptors derive from a human donor who had recovered from COVID-19. Each CDR3 is given with its conserved first and last residue. D genes are given only for firm matches. Rows give clone size only sometimes, using once, few, many, or a class for an expanded clone.

v_gene	abundance	j_gene	len	d_gene	CDR3nt	CDR3aa
TRBV18	.	TRBJ1-3	17	.	TGTGCCAGCTCACCACGTCCGGGACACCACTCTGGAAACACCATATATTTT	CASSPRPGHHSGNTIYF
TRBV4-3	large	TRBJ1-2	14	.	TGCGCCAGCAGCCAAGGGCTGGGATCGATCGGCTACACCTTC	CASSQGLGSIGYTF
TRBV27	.	TRBJ1-1	12	.	TGTGCCAGCAGTTCGCAGTGGGGTGAAGCTTTCTTT	CASSSQWGEAFF
TRBV24-1	few	TRBJ1-2	14	.	TGTGCCACCAGTGGTCAGACTCTCTCCTATGGCTACACCTTC	CATSGQTLSYGYTF
TRBV15	.	TRBJ1-5	14	.	TGTGCCACCAGCTCCCCTGGCAGGAATCAGCCCCAGCATTTT	CATSSPGRNQPQHF
TRBV27	.	TRBJ1-1	17	TRBD1	TGTGCCAGCACCGCAATACTTCCGGGACAGGGGTGGACTGAAGCTTTCTTT	CASTAILPGQGWTEAFF
TRBV20-1	.	TRBJ1-2	14	.	TGCAGTGCTAGAGATGGGGCCAGGACCTCTGGCTACACCTTC	CSARDGARTSGYTF
TRBV7-9	.	TRBJ2-7	11	.	TGTGCCAGCAGCTTAGCGCGGGAGCAGTACTTC	CASSLAREQYF
TRBV20-1	.	TRBJ1-5	13	.	TGCAGTGCTGTGACGACGGACTATCAGCCCCAGCATTTT	CSAVTTDYQPQHF
TRBV20-1	.	TRBJ1-5	15	TRBD1	TGCAGTGCTACAATCCGGGGTCAGGGGGCTCAGCCCCAGCATTTT	CSATIRGQGAQPQHF
TRBV11-2	.	TRBJ2-7	14	.	TGTGCCAGCAGCACCTCCCTACAGGGTAACGAGCAGTACTTC	CASSTSLQGNEQYF
TRBV20-1	.	TRBJ2-1	15	TRBD2	TGCAGTGCTAGGACCGGGACTAGCGGATACAATGAGCAGTTCTTC	CSARTGTSGYNEQFF
TRBV7-3	.	TRBJ1-1	13	.	TGTGCCAGCAGCCCCCAGAGGTCGGCTGAAGCTTTCTTT	CASSPQRSAEAFF
TRBV7-9	.	TRBJ2-5	15	.	TGTGCCAGCAGCCGGAGACGGGACGCGGGAGAGACCCAGTACTTC	CASSRRRDAGETQYF
TRBV4-3	few	TRBJ1-5	16	.	TGCGCCAGCAGCCAACACCGACTGGGTAGCAATCAGCCCCAGCATTTT	CASSQHRLGSNQPQHF
TRBV28	.	TRBJ1-1	12	.	TGTGCCAGCAGTTTAGGTAACACTGAAGCTTTCTTT	CASSLGNTEAFF
TRBV4-3	.	TRBJ1-1	15	.	TGCGCCAGCAGCCAAGAACCCCGCGTCGGGTCCCCGCCTTTCTTT	CASSQEPRVGSPPFF
TRBV4-3	once	TRBJ2-5	15	.	TGCGCCAGCAGCCAAGATCCCGGACAGCAAGAGACCCAGTACTTC	CASSQDPGQQETQYF
TRBV15	.	TRBJ2-7	16	TRBD2	TGTGCCACCAGCAGGGTCCTAGCGGGAGGGCTGCACGAGCAGTACTTC	CATSRVLAGGLHEQYF
TRBV7-9	.	TRBJ1-1	15	.	TGTGCCAGCAGCCCCCTGGTGGCCGGGGACACTGAAGCTTTCTTT	CASSPLVAGDTEAFF
TRBV6-8	.	TRBJ1-2	17	.	TGTGCCAGCAGTTACTGGGGCGGACGCCAACAGACCCATGGCTACACCTTC	CASSYWGGRQQTHGYTF
TRBV18	.	TRBJ1-6	20	.	TGTGCCAGCTCACCCCTTTGGGACCCTCGGGGCAGCTCCTATAATTCACCCCTCCACTTT	CASSPLWDPRGSSYNSPLHF
TRBV28	.	TRBJ1-5	17	TRBD1	TGTGCCAGCAGGCCTGCAGGGACAGAGAGCTACAATCAGCCCCAGCATTTT	CASRPAGTESYNQPQHF
TRBV7-2	.	TRBJ2-7	17	.	TGTGCCAGCAGCTTAGGAACGCTAGCCAAAAATGCCTACGAGCAGTACTTC	CASSLGTLAKNAYEQYF
TRBV9	.	TRBJ2-5	16	TRBD1	TGTGCCAGCAGCGTAGGGGACAGGACCTACCAAGAGACCCAGTACTTC	CASSVGDRTYQETQYF
TRBV11-2	.	TRBJ2-5	14	.	TGTGCCAGCAGCTTAGCGGCCGCGGGAGAGACCCAGTACTTC	CASSLAAAGETQYF
TRBV7-9	.	TRBJ2-5	20	.	TGTGCCAGCAGATATTCCCTCGTAAGCAGCCCTAGTGCGACGCAAGAGACCCAGTACTTC	CASRYSLVSSPSATQETQYF
TRBV28	.	TRBJ2-7	15	.	TGTGCCAGCATTTCACAGGGAGGCGGAAGCTACGAGCAGTACTTC	CASISQGGGSYEQYF
TRBV6-5	.	TRBJ1-2	17	.	TGTGCCAGCAGTTTGAAGATTTCAGGTCCGGTAGGCGGTGGCTACACCTTC	CASSLKISGPVGGGYTF
TRBV15	.	TRBJ1-5	14	TRBD1	TGTGCCACCAGCATACAGGGGGGGAATCAGCCCCAGCATTTT	CATSIQGGNQPQHF
TRBV12-3/TRBV12-4	.	TRBJ1-2	13	.	TGTGCCAGCAGGCCGCATCAGGGCTATGGCTACACCTTC	CASRPHQGYGYTF
TRBV20-1	.	TRBJ1-1	15	.	TGCAGTGCTAGACCCCCCCAGGGGTCTTCCACTGAAGCTTTCTTT	CSARPPQGSSTEAFF
TRBV7-2	.	TRBJ1-5	13	.	TGTGCCAGCAGCTTAGTATTCGGGCAGCCCCAGCATTTT	CASSLVFGQPQHF
TRBV6-5	.	TRBJ2-7	11	.	TGTGCCAGCAGTTCCCCCTACGAGCAGTACTTC	CASSSPYEQYF
TRBV27	few	TRBJ1-5	18	TRBD1	TGTGCCAGCAGTCACGCCGGGACAGGCGGCGGGTATATCCAGCCCCAGCATTTT	CASSHAGTGGGYIQPQHF
TRBV19	.	TRBJ1-1	12	.	TGTGCCAGTACAAGAGATTCCACTGAAGCTTTCTTT	CASTRDSTEAFF
TRBV6-1	.	TRBJ1-1	15	.	TGTGCCAGCAGTCCGCCGGGACGGGCGAACACTGAAGCTTTCTTT	CASSPPGRANTEAFF
TRBV21-1	.	TRBJ1-5	17	.	TGTGCCAGCAGACTGACTCAGGGGAGGGAGGGCAATCAGCCCCAGCATTTT	CASRLTQGREGNQPQHF
TRBV28	.	TRBJ1-1	15	TRBD1	TGTGCCAGCAGATCTACGACAGGGCCGAACACTGAAGCTTTCTTT	CASRSTTGPNTEAFF
TRBV29-1	.	TRBJ2-5	11	.	TGCAGCGTTGAAGGGATGGAGACCCAGTACTTC	CSVEGMETQYF